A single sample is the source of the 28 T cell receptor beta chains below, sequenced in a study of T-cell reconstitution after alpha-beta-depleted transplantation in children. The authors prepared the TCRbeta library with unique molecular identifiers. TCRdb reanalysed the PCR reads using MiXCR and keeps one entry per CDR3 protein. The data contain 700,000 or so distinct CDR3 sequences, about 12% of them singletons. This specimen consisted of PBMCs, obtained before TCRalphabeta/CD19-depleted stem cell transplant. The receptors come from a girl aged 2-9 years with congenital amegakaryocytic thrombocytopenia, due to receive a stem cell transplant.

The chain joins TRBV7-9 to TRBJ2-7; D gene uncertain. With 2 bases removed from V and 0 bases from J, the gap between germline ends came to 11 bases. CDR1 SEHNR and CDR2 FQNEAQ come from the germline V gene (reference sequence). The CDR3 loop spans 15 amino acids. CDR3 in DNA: TGTGCCAGCAGCTTACTACTCGGAAACTCCTACGAGCAGTACTTC. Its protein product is CASSLLLGNSYEQYF.

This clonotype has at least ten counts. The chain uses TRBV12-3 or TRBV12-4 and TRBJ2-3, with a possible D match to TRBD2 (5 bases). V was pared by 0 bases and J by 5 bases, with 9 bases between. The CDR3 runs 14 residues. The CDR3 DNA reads TGTGCCAGCAGTTTAGCGGGAGTAGTAGATACGCAGTATTTT. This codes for CASSLAGVVDTQYF.

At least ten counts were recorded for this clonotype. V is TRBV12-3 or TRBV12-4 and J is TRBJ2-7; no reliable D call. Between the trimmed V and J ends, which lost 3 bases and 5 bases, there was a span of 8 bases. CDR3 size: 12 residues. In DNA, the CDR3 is TGTGCCAGCAGTTTGGTCGGCCACGAGCAGTACTTC. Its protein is CASSLVGHEQYF.

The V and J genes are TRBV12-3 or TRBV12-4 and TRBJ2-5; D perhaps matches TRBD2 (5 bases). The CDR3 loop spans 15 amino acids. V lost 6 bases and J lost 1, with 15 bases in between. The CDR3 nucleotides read TGTGCCAGCAGCCCCGGAGCGGCAAGCCAAGAGACCCAGTACTTC. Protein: CASSPGAASQETQYF.

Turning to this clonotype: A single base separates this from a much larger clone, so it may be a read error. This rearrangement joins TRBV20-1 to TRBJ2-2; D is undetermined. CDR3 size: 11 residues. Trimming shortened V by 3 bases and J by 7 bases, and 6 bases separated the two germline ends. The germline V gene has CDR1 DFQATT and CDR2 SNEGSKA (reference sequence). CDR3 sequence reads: CSARTGGELFF. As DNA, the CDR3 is TGCAGTGCTAGGACGGGCGGGGAGCTGTTTTTT.

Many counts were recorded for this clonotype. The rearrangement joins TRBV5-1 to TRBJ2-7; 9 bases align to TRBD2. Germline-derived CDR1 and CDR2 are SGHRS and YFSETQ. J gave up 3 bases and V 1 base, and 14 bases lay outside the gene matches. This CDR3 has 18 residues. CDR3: CASSLPSGGRDPIYEQYF. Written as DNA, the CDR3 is TGCGCCAGCAGCTTGCCTAGCGGCGGGAGGGATCCTATCTACGAGCAGTACTTC.

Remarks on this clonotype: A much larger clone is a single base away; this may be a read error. The CDR3, as DNA: TGTGCCAGCAGTTTATTCGGACAGACCTACGAGCAGTACTTC. Translating gives CASSLFGQTYEQYF. V and J are TRBV27 and TRBJ2-7; TRBD1 might be the D (6 bases). This CDR3 is 14 amino acids long. With 1 base removed from V and 2 bases from J, the gap between germline ends came to 9 bases. Per the germline V gene, CDR1 is MNHEY and CDR2 is SMNVEV (reference sequence).

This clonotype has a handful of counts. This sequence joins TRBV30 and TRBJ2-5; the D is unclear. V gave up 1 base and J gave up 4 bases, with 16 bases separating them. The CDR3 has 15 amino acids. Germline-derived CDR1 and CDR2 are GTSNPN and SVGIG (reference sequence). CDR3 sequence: CAWSGGVNLGETQYF. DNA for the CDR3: TGTGCCTGGAGTGGTGGAGTGAACCTGGGAGAGACCCAGTACTTC.

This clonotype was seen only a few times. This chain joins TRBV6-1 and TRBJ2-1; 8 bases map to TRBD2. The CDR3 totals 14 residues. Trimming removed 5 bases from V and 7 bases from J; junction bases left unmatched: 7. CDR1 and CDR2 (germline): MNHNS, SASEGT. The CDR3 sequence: CASSRNSGTNEQFF. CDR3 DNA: TGTGCCAGCAGTCGGAATAGCGGGACGAATGAGCAGTTCTTC.

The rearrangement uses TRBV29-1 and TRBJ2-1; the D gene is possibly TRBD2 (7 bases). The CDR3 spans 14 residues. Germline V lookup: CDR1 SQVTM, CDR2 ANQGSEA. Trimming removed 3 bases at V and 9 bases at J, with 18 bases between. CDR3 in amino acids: CSVDLQGGMGEQFF. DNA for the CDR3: TGCAGCGTTGATTTACAGGGAGGGATGGGTGAGCAGTTCTTC.

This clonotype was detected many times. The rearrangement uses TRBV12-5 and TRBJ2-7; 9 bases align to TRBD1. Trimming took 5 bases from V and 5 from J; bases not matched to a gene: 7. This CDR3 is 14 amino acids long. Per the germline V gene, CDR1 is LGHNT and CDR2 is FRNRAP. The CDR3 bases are TGTGCTAGTGGTCCCCCGGACAGGGGACACGAGCAGTACTTC. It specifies CASGPPDRGHEQYF.

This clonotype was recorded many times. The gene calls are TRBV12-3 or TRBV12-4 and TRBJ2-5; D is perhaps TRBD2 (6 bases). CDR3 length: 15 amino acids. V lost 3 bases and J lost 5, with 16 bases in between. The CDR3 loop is CASSLLQTRGETQYF. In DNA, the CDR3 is TGTGCCAGCAGTTTGCTACAGACTAGGGGCGAGACCCAGTACTTC.

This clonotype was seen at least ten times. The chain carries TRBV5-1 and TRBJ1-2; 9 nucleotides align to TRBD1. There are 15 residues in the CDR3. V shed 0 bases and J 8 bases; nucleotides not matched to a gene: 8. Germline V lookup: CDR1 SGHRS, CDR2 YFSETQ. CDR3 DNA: TGCGCCAGCAGCTTGGCCTGGGGACAGGGTGGCGGCTACACCTTC. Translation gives CASSLAWGQGGGYTF.

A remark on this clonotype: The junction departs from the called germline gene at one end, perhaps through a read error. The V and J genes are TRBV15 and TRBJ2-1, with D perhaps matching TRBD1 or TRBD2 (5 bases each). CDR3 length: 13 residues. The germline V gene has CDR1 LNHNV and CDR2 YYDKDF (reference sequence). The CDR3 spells CATSRDIRGERFF. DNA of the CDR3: TGTGCCACCAGCAGAGATATCCGGGGCGAGCGGTTCTTC.

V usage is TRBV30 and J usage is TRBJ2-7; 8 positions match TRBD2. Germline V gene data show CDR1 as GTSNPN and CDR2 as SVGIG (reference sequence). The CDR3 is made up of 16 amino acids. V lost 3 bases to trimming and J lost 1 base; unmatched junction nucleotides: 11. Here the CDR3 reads CAWSHRAGGLSYEQYF. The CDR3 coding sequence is TGTGCCTGGAGCCATAGGGCGGGGGGCTTATCCTACGAGCAGTACTTC.

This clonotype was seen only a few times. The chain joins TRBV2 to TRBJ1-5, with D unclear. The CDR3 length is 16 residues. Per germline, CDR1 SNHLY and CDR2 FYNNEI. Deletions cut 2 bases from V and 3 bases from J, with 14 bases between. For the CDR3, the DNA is TGTGCCAGCAGTGAAAGGTCCTCTCTACTCAATCAGCCCCAGCATTTT. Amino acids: CASSERSSLLNQPQHF.

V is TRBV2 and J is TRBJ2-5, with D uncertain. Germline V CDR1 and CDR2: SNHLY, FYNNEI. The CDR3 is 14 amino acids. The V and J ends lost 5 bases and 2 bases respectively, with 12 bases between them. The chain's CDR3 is CASSWTEPQETQYF. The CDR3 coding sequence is TGTGCCAGCAGTTGGACGGAGCCACAAGAGACCCAGTACTTC.

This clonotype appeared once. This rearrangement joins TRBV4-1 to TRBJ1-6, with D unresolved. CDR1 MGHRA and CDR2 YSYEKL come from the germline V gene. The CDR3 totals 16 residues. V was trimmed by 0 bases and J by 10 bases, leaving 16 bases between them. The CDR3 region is CASSQDERHTKSPLHF. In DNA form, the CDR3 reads TGCGCCAGCAGCCAAGATGAAAGGCATACTAAATCACCCCTCCACTTT.

CDR3 nucleotide sequence: TGTGCCAGCAGCCTAGGAGACAGCATCTTACGACACAATGAGCAGTTCTTC. It specifies CASSLGDSILRHNEQFF. The gene calls are TRBV3-1 and TRBJ2-1, with D possibly matching TRBD1 (5 bases). V was pared by 4 bases and J by 5 bases, with 21 bases between. This CDR3 has 17 amino acids. Per the germline V gene, CDR1 is LGHDT and CDR2 is YNNKEL (reference sequence).

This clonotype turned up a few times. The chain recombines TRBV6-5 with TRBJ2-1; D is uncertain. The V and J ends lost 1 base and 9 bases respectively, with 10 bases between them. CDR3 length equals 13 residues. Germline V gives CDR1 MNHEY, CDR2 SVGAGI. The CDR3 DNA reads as TGTGCCAGCAGTTACTGGTTAGATAGTGAGCAGTTCTTC. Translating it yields CASSYWLDSEQFF.

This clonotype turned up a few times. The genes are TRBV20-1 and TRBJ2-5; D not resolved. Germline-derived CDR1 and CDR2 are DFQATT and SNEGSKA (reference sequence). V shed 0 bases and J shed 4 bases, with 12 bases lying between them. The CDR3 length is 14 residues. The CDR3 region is CSARDSAARETQYF. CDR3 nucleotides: TGCAGTGCTAGAGATTCAGCAGCGCGAGAGACCCAGTACTTC.

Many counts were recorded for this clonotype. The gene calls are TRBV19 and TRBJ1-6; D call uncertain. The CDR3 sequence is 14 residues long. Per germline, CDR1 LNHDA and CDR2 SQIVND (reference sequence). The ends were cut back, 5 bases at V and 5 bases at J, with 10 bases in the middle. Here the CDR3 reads CASSRQRDNSPLHF. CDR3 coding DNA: TGTGCCAGTAGTCGACAACGGGATAATTCACCCCTCCACTTT.

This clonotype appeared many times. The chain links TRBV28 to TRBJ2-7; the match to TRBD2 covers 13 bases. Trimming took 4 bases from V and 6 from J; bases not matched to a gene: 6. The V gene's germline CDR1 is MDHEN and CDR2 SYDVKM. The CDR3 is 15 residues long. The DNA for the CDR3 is TGTGCCAGCAGTTCGCCCCGGACTAGCGGGAGCGAGCAGTACTTC. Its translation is CASSSPRTSGSEQYF.

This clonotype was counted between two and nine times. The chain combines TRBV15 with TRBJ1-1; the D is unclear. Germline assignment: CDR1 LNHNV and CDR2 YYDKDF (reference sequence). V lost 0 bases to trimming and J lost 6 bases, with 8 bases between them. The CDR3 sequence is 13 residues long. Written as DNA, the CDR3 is TGTGCCACCAGCAGAGATCCGGTCGCTGAAGCTTTCTTT. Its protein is CATSRDPVAEAFF.

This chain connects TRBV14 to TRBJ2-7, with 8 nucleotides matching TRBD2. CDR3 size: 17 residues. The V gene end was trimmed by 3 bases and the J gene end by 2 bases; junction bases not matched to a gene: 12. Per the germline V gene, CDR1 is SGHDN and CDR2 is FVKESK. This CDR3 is CASSHIRSGKSPYEQYF. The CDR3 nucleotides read TGTGCCAGCAGCCACATACGTAGCGGGAAGTCTCCCTACGAGCAGTACTTC.

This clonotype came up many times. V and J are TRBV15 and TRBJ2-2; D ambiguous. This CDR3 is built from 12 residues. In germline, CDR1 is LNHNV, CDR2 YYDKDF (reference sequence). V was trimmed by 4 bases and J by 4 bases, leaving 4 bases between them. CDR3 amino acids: CATSMGTGELFF. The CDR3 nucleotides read TGTGCCACCAGCATGGGCACCGGGGAGCTGTTTTTT.

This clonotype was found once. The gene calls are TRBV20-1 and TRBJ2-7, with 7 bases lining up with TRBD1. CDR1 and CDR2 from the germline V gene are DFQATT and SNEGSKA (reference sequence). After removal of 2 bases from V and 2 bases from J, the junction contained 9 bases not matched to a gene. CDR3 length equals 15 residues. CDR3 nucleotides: TGCAGTGCTAGAATGGTAAGGACAGGCCCCTACGAGCAGTACTTC. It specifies CSARMVRTGPYEQYF.

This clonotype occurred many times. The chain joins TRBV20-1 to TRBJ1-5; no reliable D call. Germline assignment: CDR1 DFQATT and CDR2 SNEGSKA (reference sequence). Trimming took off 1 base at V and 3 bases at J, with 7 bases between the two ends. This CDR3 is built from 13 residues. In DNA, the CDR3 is TGCAGTGCTAGAGGGGGTCCCAATCAGCCCCAGCATTTT. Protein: CSARGGPNQPQHF.